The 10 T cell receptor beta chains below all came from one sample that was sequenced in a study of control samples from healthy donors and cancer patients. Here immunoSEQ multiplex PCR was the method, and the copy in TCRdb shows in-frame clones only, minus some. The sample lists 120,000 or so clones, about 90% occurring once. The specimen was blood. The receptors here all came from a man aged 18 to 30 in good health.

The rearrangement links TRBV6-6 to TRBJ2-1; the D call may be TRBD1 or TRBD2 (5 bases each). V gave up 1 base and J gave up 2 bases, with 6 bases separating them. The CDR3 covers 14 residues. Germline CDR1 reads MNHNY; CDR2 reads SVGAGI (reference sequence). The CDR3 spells CASSYLGAYNEQFF. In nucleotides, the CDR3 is TGTGCCAGCAGTTACTTGGGGGCCTACAATGAGCAGTTCTTC.

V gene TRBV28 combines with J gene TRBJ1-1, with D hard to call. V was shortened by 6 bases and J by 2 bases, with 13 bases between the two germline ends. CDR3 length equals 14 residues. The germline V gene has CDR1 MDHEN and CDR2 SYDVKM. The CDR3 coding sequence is TGTGCCAGCAGCCTCGTCCAGACCAACACTGAAGCTTTCTTT. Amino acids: CASSLVQTNTEAFF.

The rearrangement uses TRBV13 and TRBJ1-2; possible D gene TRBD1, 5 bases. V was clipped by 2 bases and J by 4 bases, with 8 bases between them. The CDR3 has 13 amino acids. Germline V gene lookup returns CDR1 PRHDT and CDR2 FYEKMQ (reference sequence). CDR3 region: CASSLRGSYGYTF. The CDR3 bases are TGTGCCAGCAGCTTAAGGGGCAGCTATGGCTACACCTTC.

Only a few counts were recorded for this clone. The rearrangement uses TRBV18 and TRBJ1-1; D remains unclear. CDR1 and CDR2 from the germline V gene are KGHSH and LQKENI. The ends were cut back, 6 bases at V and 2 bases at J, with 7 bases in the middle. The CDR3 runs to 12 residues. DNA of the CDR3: TGTGCCAGCTCGCGCACTAACACTGAAGCTTTCTTT. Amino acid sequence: CASSRTNTEAFF.

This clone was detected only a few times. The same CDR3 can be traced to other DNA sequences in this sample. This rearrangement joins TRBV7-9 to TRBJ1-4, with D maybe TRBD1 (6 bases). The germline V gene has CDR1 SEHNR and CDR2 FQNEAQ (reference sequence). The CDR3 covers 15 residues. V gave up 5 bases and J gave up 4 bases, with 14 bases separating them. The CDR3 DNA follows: TGTGCCAGCAGCCAGGGCCAGGGGCATAATGAAAAACTGTTTTTT. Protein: CASSQGQGHNEKLFF.

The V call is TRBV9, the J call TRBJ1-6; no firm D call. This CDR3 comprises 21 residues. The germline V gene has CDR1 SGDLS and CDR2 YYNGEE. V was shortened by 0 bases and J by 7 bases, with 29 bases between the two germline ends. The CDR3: CASSVAPKLDVWRGENSPLHF. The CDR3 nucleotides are TGTGCCAGCAGCGTAGCCCCCAAGCTCGATGTCTGGCGAGGAGAAAATTCACCCCTCCACTTT.

In nucleotides, the CDR3 is TGTGCCAGCACCCACCTGGGAGTCCCGGAGGAGCTGTTTTTT. It is translated as CASTHLGVPEELFF. The chain has TRBV6-5 and TRBJ2-2, with D perhaps matching TRBD2 (5 bases). The CDR3 spans 14 residues. CDR1 and CDR2 (germline): MNHEY, SVGAGI. V gave up 7 bases and J gave up 10 bases, with 19 bases separating them.

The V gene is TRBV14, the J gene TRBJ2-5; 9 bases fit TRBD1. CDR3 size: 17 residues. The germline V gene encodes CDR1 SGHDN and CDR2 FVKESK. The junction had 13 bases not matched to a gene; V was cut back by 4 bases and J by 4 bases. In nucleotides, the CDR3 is TGTGCCAGCAGCCCGCTCCCCGGGACAGGGAGGGTAGAGACCCAGTACTTC. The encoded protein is CASSPLPGTGRVETQYF.

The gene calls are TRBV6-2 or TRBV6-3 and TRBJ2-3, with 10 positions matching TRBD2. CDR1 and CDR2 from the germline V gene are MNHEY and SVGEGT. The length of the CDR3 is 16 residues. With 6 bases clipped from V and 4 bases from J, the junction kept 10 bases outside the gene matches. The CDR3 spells CASSPSGGTGADTQYF. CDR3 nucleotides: TGTGCCAGCAGCCCTAGCGGGGGTACCGGCGCAGATACGCAGTATTTT.

Written as DNA, the CDR3 is TGTGCCAGCAGTGAAACAAGAGGGGGGAGTGGTGGGACTGAAGCTTTCTTT. Its translation: CASSETRGGSGGTEAFF. This chain joins TRBV2 and TRBJ1-1; TRBD1 might be the D (6 bases). Germline-derived CDR1 and CDR2 are SNHLY and FYNNEI. V lost 2 bases and J 5 bases, leaving 21 bases between the germline ends. The CDR3 spans 17 residues.